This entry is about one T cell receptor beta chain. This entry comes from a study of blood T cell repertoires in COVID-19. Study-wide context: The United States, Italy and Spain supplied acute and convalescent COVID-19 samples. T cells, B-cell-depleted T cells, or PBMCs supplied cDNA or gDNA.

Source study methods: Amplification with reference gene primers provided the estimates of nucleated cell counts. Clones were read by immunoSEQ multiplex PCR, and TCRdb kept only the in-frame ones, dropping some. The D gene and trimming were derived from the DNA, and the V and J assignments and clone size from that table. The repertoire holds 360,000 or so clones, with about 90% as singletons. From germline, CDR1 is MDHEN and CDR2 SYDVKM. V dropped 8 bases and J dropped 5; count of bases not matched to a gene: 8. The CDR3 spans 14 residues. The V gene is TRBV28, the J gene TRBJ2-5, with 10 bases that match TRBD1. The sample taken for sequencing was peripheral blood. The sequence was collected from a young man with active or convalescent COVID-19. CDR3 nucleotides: TGTGCCAGCGGGGGGGACAGGGGCTGGGAGACCCAGTACTTC. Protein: CASGGDRGWETQYF.